This entry describes one T cell receptor (beta chain). Its antigen is unknown. Each and every patient relapsed after autologous stem cell transplantation, and patients got differing brentuximab vedotin exposure. This sample was taken from a study of PD-1 blockade in classical Hodgkin lymphoma. Study results and caveats: Complete responders' diversity at baseline resembled that of newly diagnosed patients.

The method was immunoSEQ multiplex PCR; TCRdb's version includes in-frame clones alone and lacks a portion of them. The repertoire holds 50,000 to 85,000 clones, with 71% as singletons. This TCR was sampled from a human donor with classical Hodgkin lymphoma. The sample in question was peripheral blood mononuclear cells (PBMCs), obtained before the second cycle of nivolumab.

DNA of the CDR3: TGTGCCACCGGGGTGTTTGCTGAAGCTTTCTTT. Residues: CATGVFAEAFF. J is TRBJ1-1 and V is TRBV6-5; D uncertain. Trimming removed 10 bases from V and 6 bases from J, with 12 bases in between. The germline CDR1 and CDR2 sequences are MNHEY and SVGAGI. CDR3 length: 11 residues.